A single sample gave rise to the 28 T cell receptor beta chains below, sequenced in a study of post-analysis software for immune sequencing data (dated by TCRdb to 2013 to 2016). General study outcomes and caveats: Significantly higher frequencies in patients than in controls were found for roughly 5 TRBV segments, including TRBV5-6, TRBV5-1 and TRBV20-1.

The library was prepared using PCR. Sequencing instrument: Illumina HiSeq 2500. To reduce PCR and sequencing biases, unique molecular identifiers were incorporated into the TCR beta cDNA libraries. Using fastp at Q25 and MiXCR, TCRdb reprocessed the public reads and kept productive beta chains. Entries that share a CDR3 protein sequence are merged under the most common genes and DNA. Present in this sample are approximately 350,000 distinct CDR3 sequences, roughly 38% of which were seen just once. The top ten hold 13% of the sample. Their recognized antigens are unknown. Sequencing was performed on blood. The receptors shown here come from a girl aged 10 to 17 with multiple sclerosis.

The chain joins TRBV3-1 to TRBJ1-5; D possibly corresponds to TRBD1 (5 bases). The V gene's germline CDR1 is LGHDT and CDR2 YNNKEL (reference sequence). The CDR3 has 14 amino acids. Trimming cost V 7 bases and J 6 bases, with 16 bases left between them. The CDR3 DNA follows: TGTGCCAGCACCCCGAGAGGGGAAAGTCAGCCCCAGCATTTT. This gives the protein CASTPRGESQPQHF.

This clonotype was recorded many times. The J gene is TRBJ1-2, the V gene TRBV6-2 or TRBV6-3, with 7 bases lining up with TRBD1. Germline V CDR1 and CDR2: MNHEY, SVGEGT. With V trimmed by 7 bases and J by 4 bases, 18 bases remained unmatched. The CDR3 has 17 residues. In nucleotides, the CDR3 is TGTGCCAGCACCACCGCCGAAGGAGGGGGCTTTATCTATGGCTACACCTTC. It encodes CASTTAEGGGFIYGYTF.

This clonotype was counted once. J is TRBJ2-5 and V is TRBV7-9; TRBD1 matches at 7 bases. CDR1 SEHNR and CDR2 FQNEAQ come from the germline V gene (reference sequence). Trimming took 3 bases from V and 8 from J; bases not matched to a gene: 12. This CDR3 has 15 amino acids. CDR3 in DNA: TGTGCCAGCAGCTTTCTACAGGGGCCCGAGGAAACCCAGTACTTC. It yields the protein CASSFLQGPEETQYF.

The J gene is TRBJ2-7, the V gene TRBV7-9; 9 bases line up with TRBD1. The CDR3 consists of 15 residues. The V and J ends lost 6 bases and 3 bases, in that order; junction bases with no gene match: 9. Germline V CDR1 and CDR2: SEHNR, FQNEAQ (reference sequence). As DNA, the CDR3 is TGTGCCAGCAGGGACTCCGGGACAGGGTGCTACGAGCAGTACTTC. Its protein product is CASRDSGTGCYEQYF.

This chain connects TRBV11-2 to TRBJ2-7, with 8 positions matching TRBD1. The CDR3 covers 12 residues. Looked up from germline, CDR1 is SGHAT and CDR2 is FQNNGV. With 4 bases clipped from V and 6 bases from J, the junction kept 2 bases outside the gene matches. The CDR3 loop reads CASSWTGLEQYF. As DNA, the CDR3 is TGTGCCAGCAGCTGGACAGGGCTCGAGCAGTACTTC.

This clonotype was seen more than once but under ten times. The chain links TRBV11-2 to TRBJ2-1; D unresolved. In germline, CDR1 is SGHAT, CDR2 FQNNGV. There are 12 residues in the CDR3. V shed 6 bases and J shed 9 bases, with 12 bases lying between them. The CDR3: CASRKTMGEQFF. The CDR3 DNA sequence: TGTGCCAGCAGAAAAACCATGGGTGAGCAGTTCTTC. The full variable domain, rest sourced from reference TRBV11-2 and TRBJ2-1, is EAGVAQSPRYKIIEKRQSVAFWCNPISGHATLYWYQQILGQGPKLLIQFQNNGVVDDSQLPKDRFSAERLKGVDSTLKIQPAKLEDSAVYLCASRKTMGEQFFGPGTRLTVL.

This clonotype was observed a handful of times. This chain joins TRBV11-2 and TRBJ2-3; weak D call: TRBD2 (7 bases). The CDR3 sequence is 16 residues long. The germline V and J ends were trimmed by 1 base and 2 bases, with 13 bases remaining between them. Germline-derived CDR1 and CDR2 are SGHAT and FQNNGV. DNA for the CDR3: TGTGCCAGCAGCTTAGTGGGGGGGCGCCCCACAGATACGCAGTATTTT. Amino acid sequence: CASSLVGGRPTDTQYF.

This clonotype was seen a few times. This chain joins TRBV6-5 and TRBJ2-5; D is ambiguous. In germline, CDR1 is MNHEY, CDR2 SVGAGI. The CDR3 has 16 amino acids. Trimming removed 0 bases at V and 3 bases at J, with 14 bases between. DNA for the CDR3: TGTGCCAGCAGTTACTCGAAACCCAGAGCAAAAGAGACCCAGTACTTC. Amino acid sequence: CASSYSKPRAKETQYF.

This clonotype showed up just a few times. The chain combines TRBV12-3 or TRBV12-4 with TRBJ2-7; perhaps TRBD1 as D (5 bases). The CDR3 has 12 residues. V lost 4 bases and J lost 3, with 7 bases in between. This chain's CDR3 is CASSYTGYEQYF. In DNA, the CDR3 is TGTGCCAGCAGTTATACAGGCTACGAGCAGTACTTC.

Of note for this clonotype: Mismatch with germline at one junction end may stem from a read error. The CDR3 sequence is CASSLVRGYGYTF. The CDR3 coding sequence is TGTGCCAGCAGTTTAGTCAGGGGTTATGGCTATACCTTC. The V gene is TRBV12-3 or TRBV12-4, the J gene TRBJ1-2; D is perhaps TRBD1 (6 bases). The CDR3 is 13 amino acids.

This clonotype was seen a few times. V and J are TRBV10-3 and TRBJ1-5, with TRBD1 as a possible D gene (6 bases). The CDR3 has 13 amino acids. V shed 11 bases and J shed 5 bases, with 16 bases lying between them. Germline V lookup: CDR1 ENHRY, CDR2 SYGVKD. CDR3 in amino acids: CASRPGDDQPQHF. CDR3 DNA: TGTGCCTCCCGTCCAGGGGACGATCAGCCCCAGCATTTT.

In its sample, this clonotype was seen a few times. The chain is built from TRBV12-3 or TRBV12-4 and TRBJ2-1, with a tentative D call TRBD2 (5 bases). The V end lost 5 bases, the J end lost 3 bases, and 11 bases lay between the germline ends. The CDR3 covers 14 residues. CDR3 nucleotides: TGTGCCAGCAGTAGGGCTAGCAACTACAATGAGCAGTTCTTC. Its translation: CASSRASNYNEQFF.

With regard to this clonotype: A much larger clone differs from this one at a single base, so this may be a read error. The rearrangement joins TRBV7-2 to TRBJ2-7; D is perhaps TRBD2 (5 bases). The J call may be in error: the DNA end matches TRBJ2-5 better. This CDR3 is built from 12 residues. From germline, CDR1 is SGHTA and CDR2 FQGNSA. The CDR3 is CASNSQRETQYF. CDR3 bases: TGTGCCAGCAACTCCCAGCGGGAGACCCAGTACTTC.

The CDR3 protein is CASSLDWEENIQYF. DNA for the CDR3: TGTGCCAGCAGCTTGGATTGGGAAGAAAACATTCAGTACTTC. The chain has TRBV5-4 and TRBJ2-4; no clear D. Germline CDR1 is SGHNT and CDR2 is YYREEE (reference sequence). This CDR3 region has 14 residues. The V end lost 0 bases, the J end lost 5 bases, and 9 bases lay between the germline ends.

V and J are TRBV12-3 or TRBV12-4 and TRBJ1-2; D might be TRBD1 (5 bases). The CDR3 is 14 residues long. V lost 4 bases to trimming and J lost 4 bases, with 13 bases between them. This chain's CDR3 is CASSSRNRTYGYTF. The CDR3 DNA follows: TGTGCCAGCAGTTCTAGAAACAGGACCTATGGCTACACCTTC.

Turning to this clonotype: Germline is not matched at one junction end, which may reflect a read error. This chain links TRBV20-1 with TRBJ1-5; D might be TRBD1 (6 bases). The CDR3 runs 15 residues. Germline loops: CDR1 DFQATT, CDR2 SNEGSKA (reference sequence). DNA of the CDR3: TGCAGTGCTAGAGATTCCCCGGGGGGCAATCAGCCCCGGCATTTT. This gives the protein CSARDSPGGNQPRHF.

This chain uses TRBV9 with TRBJ1-4; 9 bases match TRBD1. Trimming took 4 bases from V and 4 from J; bases not matched to a gene: 5. There are 15 residues in the CDR3. Germline-derived CDR1 and CDR2 are SGDLS and YYNGEE. The CDR3 region is CASSPRTGVNEKLFF. The CDR3 coding sequence is TGTGCCAGCAGCCCCAGGACAGGGGTTAATGAAAAACTGTTTTTT. Full variable domain (rest looked up from reference TRBV9 and TRBJ1-4): DSGVTQTPKHLITATGQRVTLRCSPRSGDLSVYWYQQSLDQGLQFLIQYYNGEERAKGNILERFSAQQFPDLHSELNLSSLELGDSALYFCASSPRTGVNEKLFFGSGTQLSVL.

V gene TRBV7-9 combines with J gene TRBJ2-7; perhaps TRBD1 as D (5 bases). The germline gives CDR1 SEHNR, CDR2 FQNEAQ (reference sequence). V gave up 3 bases and J gave up 3 bases, with 12 bases separating them. The CDR3 sequence is 14 residues long. The CDR3 region is CASSFRTRRYEQYF. The DNA for the CDR3 is TGTGCCAGCAGCTTCCGGACAAGACGCTACGAGCAGTACTTC.

The V gene is TRBV3-1, the J gene TRBJ2-5; unclear D gene. CDR3 length: 14 amino acids. Trimming stripped 2 bases from V and 5 bases from J, with 12 bases between. Germline loops: CDR1 LGHDT, CDR2 YNNKEL (reference sequence). CDR3 residues: CASSQRGVGETQYF. Written as DNA, the CDR3 is TGTGCCAGCAGCCAAAGAGGAGTGGGGGAGACCCAGTACTTC.

The V call is TRBV5-1, the J call TRBJ1-1; D remains ambiguous. V lost 0 bases to trimming and J lost 0 bases, with 9 bases between them. This CDR3 region has 15 residues. CDR1 SGHRS and CDR2 YFSETQ come from the germline V gene. CDR3 DNA: TGCGCCAGCAGCTTGGCTTACAGCTTGAACACTGAAGCTTTCTTT. Its translation: CASSLAYSLNTEAFF.

This chain connects TRBV6-2 or TRBV6-3 to TRBJ2-3, with a tentative D call TRBD2 (5 bases). V was trimmed by 6 bases and J by 2 bases, leaving 18 bases between them. The CDR3 spans 16 residues. The germline V gene encodes CDR1 MNHEY and CDR2 SVGEGT. This chain's CDR3 is CASRGTGRADTDTQYF. In DNA, the CDR3 is TGTGCCAGCAGGGGTACGGGGAGAGCCGACACAGATACGCAGTATTTT.

The count of this clonotype is one. The genes are TRBV28 and TRBJ1-1; 8 positions agree with TRBD1. CDR3 length equals 16 residues. The ends lost 5 bases at V and 4 bases at J; junction bases unmatched: 12. Germline V gene data show CDR1 as MDHEN and CDR2 as SYDVKM. This chain's CDR3 is CASSPTGGYKSTEAFF. The CDR3 DNA reads as TGTGCCAGCAGTCCAACAGGGGGATATAAGAGCACTGAAGCTTTCTTT.

This clonotype was observed once. The chain recombines TRBV7-9 with TRBJ2-1, with TRBD2 as a possible D gene (5 bases). The CDR3 is made up of 16 amino acids. Germline V gene data show CDR1 as SEHNR and CDR2 as FQNEAQ (reference sequence). Trimming removed 0 bases from V and 8 bases from J, with 17 bases in between. In nucleotides, the CDR3 is TGTGCCAGCAGCTTAGCGGTACTAGAGTTGCGGGATGAGCAGTTCTTC. It translates to CASSLAVLELRDEQFF.

This clonotype was detected many times. The genes are TRBV6-6 and TRBJ1-5, with a tentative D call TRBD1 (5 bases). The ends were cut back, 6 bases at V and 1 base at J, with 13 bases in the middle. CDR1 MNHNY and CDR2 SVGAGI come from the germline V gene (reference sequence). This CDR3 contains 15 residues. CDR3 residues: CASSPQGGSNQPQHF. The CDR3 DNA sequence: TGTGCCAGCAGCCCCCAGGGTGGCAGCAATCAGCCCCAGCATTTT.

This chain links TRBV29-1 with TRBJ2-2; TRBD2 agrees at 9 bases. V was pared by 5 bases and J by 0 bases, with 4 bases of the junction left unmatched. This CDR3 region has 15 residues. CDR1 is SQVTM and CDR2 is ANQGSEA in the germline V gene. CDR3 in DNA: TGCAGCGTTTACCTAGCGGGGTCGAACACCGGGGAGCTGTTTTTT. The encoded protein is CSVYLAGSNTGELFF.

J is TRBJ1-2 and V is TRBV6-1; 7 positions match TRBD1. Germline V lookup: CDR1 MNHNS, CDR2 SASEGT. Trimming at V came to 8 bases and at J to 6 bases, leaving 6 bases not matched to a gene. CDR3 length: 12 residues. CDR3 loop: CASRDSLDGYTF. The CDR3 bases are TGTGCCAGCCGGGACAGCCTCGATGGCTACACCTTC.

The chain couples TRBV6-5 to TRBJ1-6, with D perhaps matching TRBD1 (6 bases). The germline CDR1 and CDR2 sequences are MNHEY and SVGAGI. This CDR3 contains 15 residues. Trimming took 6 bases from V and 10 from J, leaving 19 bases between them. CDR3 loop: CASSAYGGQGSPLHF. The CDR3 bases are TGTGCCAGCAGCGCCTATGGGGGGCAGGGATCACCCCTCCACTTT.

This chain connects TRBV7-3 to TRBJ2-4; D is tentatively TRBD1 or TRBD2 (5 bases each). The germline V gene has CDR1 SGHTA and CDR2 FQGTGA. Trimming cost V 4 bases and J 11 bases, with 12 bases left between them. The CDR3 spans 12 residues. The CDR3 protein is CASSSERDVQYF. As DNA, the CDR3 is TGTGCCAGCAGCTCCGAGAGGGACGTTCAGTACTTC.